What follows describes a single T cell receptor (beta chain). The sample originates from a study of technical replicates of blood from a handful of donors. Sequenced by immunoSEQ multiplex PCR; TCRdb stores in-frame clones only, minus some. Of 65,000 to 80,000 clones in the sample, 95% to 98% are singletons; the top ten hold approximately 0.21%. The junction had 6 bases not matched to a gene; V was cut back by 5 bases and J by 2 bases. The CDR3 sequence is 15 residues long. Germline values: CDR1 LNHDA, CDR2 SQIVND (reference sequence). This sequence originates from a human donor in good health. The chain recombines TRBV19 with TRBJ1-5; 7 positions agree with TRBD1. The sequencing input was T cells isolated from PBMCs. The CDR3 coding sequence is TGTGCCAGTAGTTTACAGGGGTCGGGCAATCAGCCCCAGCATTTT. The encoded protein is CASSLQGSGNQPQHF.